A single sample is the source of the 5 T cell receptor beta chains below, sequenced in a study of T cells after yellow fever vaccination. TCRdb fed the 5' RACE reads into MiXCR, producing one record per CDR3 protein. The sample lists hundreds of thousands of distinct CDR3 sequences; roughly a sixth were seen once. Sequenced material: PBMCs, taken before the yellow fever booster vaccination. Source of these receptors: a man between 18 and 29 years old who received the YFV17D yellow fever vaccine.

This sequence joins TRBV3-1 and TRBJ1-1, with D uncertain. Trimming removed 2 bases from V and 8 bases from J, with 6 bases in between. Germline V lookup: CDR1 LGHDT, CDR2 YNNKEL (reference sequence). The CDR3 runs to 11 residues. The CDR3 reads CASSQSREAFF. The DNA for the CDR3 is TGTGCCAGCAGCCAAAGCCGAGAAGCTTTCTTT.

V is TRBV6-5 and J is TRBJ1-6; no reliable D call. The CDR3 loop spans 16 amino acids. Germline assignment: CDR1 MNHEY and CDR2 SVGAGI. V lost 3 bases and J lost 5, with 14 bases in between. CDR3 coding DNA: TGTGCCAGCAGTTATGCCCCACCTGCCAATAATTCACCCCTCCACTTT. It specifies CASSYAPPANNSPLHF.

Written as DNA, the CDR3 is TGTGCCAGCAGCCCCCGCCAAGCGGGGGGGCCAGCTGAGCAGTTCTTC. It is translated as CASSPRQAGGPAEQFF. V is TRBV7-2 and J is TRBJ2-1; 10 bases map to TRBD2. Per the germline V gene, CDR1 is SGHTA and CDR2 is FQGNSA. The CDR3 runs 16 residues. V was pared by 5 bases and J by 9 bases, with 13 bases of the junction left unmatched.

This clonotype turned up a few times. The J gene is TRBJ2-7, the V gene TRBV7-9; 12 bases are shared with TRBD2. The germline CDR1 and CDR2 sequences are SEHNR and FQNEAQ (reference sequence). The V gene end was trimmed by 3 bases and the J gene end by 2 bases; junction bases not matched to a gene: 17. The CDR3 consists of 20 residues. The CDR3 spells CASSLVLAGGSTGITYEQYF. In nucleotides, the CDR3 is TGTGCCAGCAGCTTGGTACTAGCGGGGGGCTCTACCGGTATTACCTACGAGCAGTACTTC.

This clonotype was counted ten times or more. The chain links TRBV7-6 to TRBJ2-1; 8 bases map to TRBD2. Germline lookup yields CDR1 SGHVS and CDR2 FNYEAQ. Germline trimming cut 1 base from V and 4 bases from J; bases unmatched to any gene: 6. The CDR3 is made up of 16 amino acids. The CDR3 region has the DNA TGTGCCAGCAGCTTAGACCGAGCGGGGGCTTACAATGAGCAGTTCTTC. Residues: CASSLDRAGAYNEQFF.